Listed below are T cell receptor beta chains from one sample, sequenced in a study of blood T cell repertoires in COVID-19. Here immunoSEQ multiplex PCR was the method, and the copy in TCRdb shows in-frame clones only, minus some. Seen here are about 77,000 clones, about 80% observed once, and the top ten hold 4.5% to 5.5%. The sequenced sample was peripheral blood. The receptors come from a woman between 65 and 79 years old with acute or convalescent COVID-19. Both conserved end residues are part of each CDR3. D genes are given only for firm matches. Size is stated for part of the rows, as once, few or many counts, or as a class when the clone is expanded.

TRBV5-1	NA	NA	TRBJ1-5	TGCGCCAGCATCCAGGGCTATAGCAATCAGCCCCAGCATTTT	CASIQGYSNQPQHF
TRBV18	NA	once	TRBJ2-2	TGTGCCAGCTCACCGGTTAGGGCTAGCGTGGACACCGGGGAGCTGTTTTTT	CASSPVRASVDTGELFF
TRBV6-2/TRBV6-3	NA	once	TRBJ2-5	TGTGCCAGCAGTTACGGTAGCTCGGAGACCCAGTACTTC	CASSYGSSETQYF
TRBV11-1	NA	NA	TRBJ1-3	TGTGCCAGCAGCTTCGATTTGAGCTCTGGAAACACCATATATTTT	CASSFDLSSGNTIYF
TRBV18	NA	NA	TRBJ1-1	TGTGCCAGCTCACCACCGAGCGGGGCTCTTGAAGCTTTCTTT	CASSPPSGALEAFF
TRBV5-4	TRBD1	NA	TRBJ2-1	TGTGCCAGCAGCACCACCCCAGGGGGCAGGAATGAGCAGTTCTTC	CASSTTPGGRNEQFF
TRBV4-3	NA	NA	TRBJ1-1	TGCGCCAGCAGGGACAGCGGGGGGGCGATCACTGAAGCTTTCTTT	CASRDSGGAITEAFF
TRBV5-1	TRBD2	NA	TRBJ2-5	TGCGCCAGCAGCTCTTTAGCGGGGGGCCCAGAGACCCAGTACTTC	CASSSLAGGPETQYF
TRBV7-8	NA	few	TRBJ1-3	TGTGCCAGCAGCAAAGGGACATCCGGAAACACCATATATTTT	CASSKGTSGNTIYF
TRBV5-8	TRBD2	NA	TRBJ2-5	TGTGCCAGCAGCACACGGCGGGGGCAAGAGACCCAGTACTTC	CASSTRRGQETQYF
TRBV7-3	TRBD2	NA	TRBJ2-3	TGTGCCAGCAGCCGAATGGCGGGGGGGCCAGATACGCAGTATTTT	CASSRMAGGPDTQYF
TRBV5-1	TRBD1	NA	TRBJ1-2	TGCGCCAGCAGAAGACAGGGTGAAAATGGTGGCTACACCTTC	CASRRQGENGGYTF
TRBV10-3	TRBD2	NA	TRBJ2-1	TGTGCCATCAGTGATTTCCTAGCGGGGACCTACAATGAGCAGTTCTTC	CAISDFLAGTYNEQFF
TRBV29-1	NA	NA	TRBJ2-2	TGCAGCGTTGTCGAGGGAAGCCTGGCCGGGGAGCTGTTTTTT	CSVVEGSLAGELFF
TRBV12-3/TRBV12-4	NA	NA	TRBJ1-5	TGTGCCAGCAGACGTAGCGGCAATCAGCCCCAGCATTTT	CASRRSGNQPQHF
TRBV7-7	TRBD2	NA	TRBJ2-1	TGTGCTAGCAGCCCACTCCCCCTCTTAAGCGGGGGGGTCTACAATGAGCAGTTCTTC	CASSPLPLLSGGVYNEQFF
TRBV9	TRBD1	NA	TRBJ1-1	TGTGCCAGCAGCGCAATGACAGGGTTGAACACTGAAGCTTTCTTT	CASSAMTGLNTEAFF
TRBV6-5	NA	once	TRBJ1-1	TGTGCCAGCAGCCCCCTCCGGGGATCCGGTGAAGCTTTCTTT	CASSPLRGSGEAFF
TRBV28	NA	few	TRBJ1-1	TGTGCCAGCAGTTTATTGCTGACAGAAGCTTTCTTT	CASSLLLTEAFF
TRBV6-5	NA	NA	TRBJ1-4	TGTGCCAGCAGTCTCCAGTTACCAACTAATGAAAAACTGTTTTTT	CASSLQLPTNEKLFF
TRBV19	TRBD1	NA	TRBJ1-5	TGTGCCAGTAGTACCCTACAGGGGGGCATTCAGCCCCAGCATTTT	CASSTLQGGIQPQHF
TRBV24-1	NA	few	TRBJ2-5	TGTGCCACCAGTGATCCGACAGTCCCTCCGGAGACCCAGTACTTC	CATSDPTVPPETQYF
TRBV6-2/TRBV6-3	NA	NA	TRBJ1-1	TGTGCCAGCAGTTTTACAGGGCCACTCACTGAAGCTTTCTTT	CASSFTGPLTEAFF
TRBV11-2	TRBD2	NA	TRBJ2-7	TGTGCCAGCAGCTTAGCCGCGGGAGGGATCACCTACGAGCAGTACTTC	CASSLAAGGITYEQYF
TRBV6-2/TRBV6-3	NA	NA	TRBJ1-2	TGTGCCAGCAGTAAACAGTACGGCTACACCTTC	CASSKQYGYTF
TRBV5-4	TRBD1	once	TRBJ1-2	TGTGCCAGCAGCTTGGAGGGAGGACAGGGGGCTTATGGCTACACCTTC	CASSLEGGQGAYGYTF
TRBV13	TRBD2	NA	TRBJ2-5	TGTGCCAGCAGCCCGACCTGGACTAGCGGGGGGCTACAGACCCAGTACTTC	CASSPTWTSGGLQTQYF
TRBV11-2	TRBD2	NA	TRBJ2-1	TGTGCCAGCAGCTTAGCGCCTAGCGGGGTTGCGCGGGAGCAGTTCTTC	CASSLAPSGVAREQFF
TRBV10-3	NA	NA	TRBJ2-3	TGTGCCATCAGTGATAGGGGGTCGAGTGGCACAGATACGCAGTATTTT	CAISDRGSSGTDTQYF
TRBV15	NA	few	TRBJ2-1	TGTGCCACCAGCAGAGATACCACAAATGAGCAGTTCTTC	CATSRDTTNEQFF
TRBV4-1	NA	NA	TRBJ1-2	TGCGCCAGCAGCCAAGAGAGAGGGAACTATGGCTACACCTTC	CASSQERGNYGYTF
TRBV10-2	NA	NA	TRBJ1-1	TGCGCCAGCAGTTCGACAGAAGAGAACACTGAAGCTTTCTTT	CASSSTEENTEAFF
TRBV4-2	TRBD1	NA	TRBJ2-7	TGTGCCAGCAGCCAATTCCGGGACAGGGGGCATGAGCAGTACTTC	CASSQFRDRGHEQYF
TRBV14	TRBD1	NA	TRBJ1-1	TGTGCCAGCAGCCCTTGGGACAGGGGATATGAAGCTTTCTTT	CASSPWDRGYEAFF
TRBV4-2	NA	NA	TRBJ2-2	TGTGCCAGCAGAGAAACTAGCATCACCGGGGAGCTGTTTTTT	CASRETSITGELFF
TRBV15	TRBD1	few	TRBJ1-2	TGTGCCACCAGCAAAAATCGACAGGGGCTAGGGGGCTACACCTTC	CATSKNRQGLGGYTF
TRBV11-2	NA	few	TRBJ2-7	TGTGCCAGCAGCTTATTCTATGATAGCTCCTACGAGCAGTACTTC	CASSLFYDSSYEQYF
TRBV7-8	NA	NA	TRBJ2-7	TGTGCCAGCAGCTTAGGTCAGGGGAACTCCTACGAGCAGTACTTC	CASSLGQGNSYEQYF
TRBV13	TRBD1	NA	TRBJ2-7	TGTGCCAGCAGCCTCGGACAGGGTCCCACCTACGAGCAGTACTTC	CASSLGQGPTYEQYF
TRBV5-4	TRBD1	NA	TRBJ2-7	TGTGCCAGCAGCCAGATTGGGACAGGAGGAACCGTTTACTTC	CASSQIGTGGTVYF
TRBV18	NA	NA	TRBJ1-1	TGTGCCAGCTCACCTGCTGAGGGTGAAGCTTTCTTT	CASSPAEGEAFF
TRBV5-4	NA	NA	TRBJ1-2	TGTGCCAGCAGCTGGCGGGGTACTAACTATGGCTACACCTTC	CASSWRGTNYGYTF
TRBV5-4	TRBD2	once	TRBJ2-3	TGTGCCAGCAGCTTGGCGGGGGGATTCACAGATACGCAGTATTTT	CASSLAGGFTDTQYF
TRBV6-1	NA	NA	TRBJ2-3	TGTGCCAGCAGTGAACAGGGCGATGCTACGCAGTATTTT	CASSEQGDATQYF
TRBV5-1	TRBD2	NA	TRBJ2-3	TGCGCCAGCAGCTGGGGCGCGGGGGGGCTGACAGATACGCAGTATTTT	CASSWGAGGLTDTQYF
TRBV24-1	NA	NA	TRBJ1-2	TGTGCCACCAGTGAATGGGGCAGCGGCTACACCTTC	CATSEWGSGYTF
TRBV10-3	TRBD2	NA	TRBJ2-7	TGTGCCATCAGCCGGACTAGCGGGGGGCCGAGAACCTACGAGCAGTACTTC	CAISRTSGGPRTYEQYF
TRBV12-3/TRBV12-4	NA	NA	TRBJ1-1	TGTGCCAGCACTTGGAACACTGAAGCTTTCTTT	CASTWNTEAFF
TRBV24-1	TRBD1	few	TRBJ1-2	TGTGCCACCAGTGATTTACAGACAGGGGGCTACACCTTC	CATSDLQTGGYTF
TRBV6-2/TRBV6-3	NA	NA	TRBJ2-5	TGTGCCAGCAGTTACCAAGAGGGAGAGACCCAGTACTTC	CASSYQEGETQYF
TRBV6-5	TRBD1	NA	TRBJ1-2	TGTGCCAGCAGGCCCGGACAGGGCTTCTATGGCTACACCTTC	CASRPGQGFYGYTF
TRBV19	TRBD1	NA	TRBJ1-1	TGTGCCAGTAGTATAGCGTGGGGGTGGGACAGGGGAGTCACTGAAGCTTTCTTT	CASSIAWGWDRGVTEAFF
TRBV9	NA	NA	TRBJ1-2	TGTGCCAGCAGACAGGGATATGGCTACACCTTC	CASRQGYGYTF
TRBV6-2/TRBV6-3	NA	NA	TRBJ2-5	TGTGCCAGCATTGACTCGGGCAGGGCTCTCGAGACCCAGTACTTC	CASIDSGRALETQYF
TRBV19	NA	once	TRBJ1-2	TGTGCCAGTAGTATGAGGGCGGGTGGCTACACCTTC	CASSMRAGGYTF
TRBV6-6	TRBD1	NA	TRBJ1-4	TGTGCCATCAGGGACAGCCTTAATGAAAAACTGTTTTTT	CAIRDSLNEKLFF
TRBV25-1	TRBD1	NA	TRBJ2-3	TGTGCCAGCAACTCCCCGAGGGGACAGGGGAGCACAGATACGCAGTATTTT	CASNSPRGQGSTDTQYF
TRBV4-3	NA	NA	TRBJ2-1	TGCGCCAGCAGCCAAGACGGTAGCTCCTACAATGAGCAGTTCTTC	CASSQDGSSYNEQFF
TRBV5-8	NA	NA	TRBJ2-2	TGTGCCAGCAGCTTTCTCGGTCCGAACACCGGGGAGCTGTTTTTT	CASSFLGPNTGELFF